This TCR beta chain stems from a study of blood T cells in healthy people across ages. For the study at large: Template switching caught about one barcoded beta molecule for each two T cells.

For the second PCR, which ran for roughly 6 to 12 cycles, a sample-barcoded 5' primer and a J-beta primer mix were used. A single record per CDR3 protein comes from TCRdb applying MiXCR to the 5' RACE reads. The sample records over 950,000 distinct CDR3 sequences, 45% to 60% being singletons. Study results and caveats: Estimates drawn from one million T cells were deemed to understate diversity. Naive T cell percentage showed a strong correlation with the diversity of TCR beta.

This CDR3 is built from 19 residues. Each sample provided at least 6 micrograms of extracted total RNA. With respect to this clonotype: The antigen is not known.

Sequences were obtained from blood. The V gene is TRBV21-1, the J gene TRBJ2-4; the table's D call TRBD2 went unverified against the DNA. TRBV21-1 is annotated as a pseudogene. This sequence was found in a woman aged 55-69 years in good health. The CDR3 DNA reads TGTGCCAGCAGCAAAGTTGCGTTAGCGGGAGCTTGGACCAAAAACATTCAGTACTTC. Translation gives CASSKVALAGAWTKNIQYF.